This T cell receptor (beta chain) originates from a study of T cell repertoires in cytomegalovirus infection. Across the study: Through public TCR beta signatures, both CMV infection and matching HLA type were indicated.

Notes on this clonotype: Its cognate antigen is unknown.

TCRdb fed the reads into MiXCR, producing one record per CDR3 protein. The sample includes 80,000 to 130,000 distinct CDR3 sequences, 20% to 25% of them seen just once. Study-level results: The cumulative frequency of public TCR beta families identified carriers of CMV plus the relevant HLA.

This clonotype was obtained from a human donor in good health (CMV status not recorded). Some clones in this sample may be carry-over from other donors' samples. Sequenced: CD8+ T cells from PBMCs.

The CDR3 nucleotides read TGTGCCAGCAGCTTCGGGCGGGGGCACACTGAAGCTTTCTTT. It is translated as CASSFGRGHTEAFF. The rearrangement links TRBV7-9 to TRBJ1-1, with D possibly being TRBD1 (6 bases). V was shortened by 3 bases and J by 3 bases, with 11 bases between the two germline ends. The germline gives CDR1 SEHNR, CDR2 FQNEAQ (reference sequence). The CDR3 sequence is 14 residues long.